This T cell receptor (beta chain) comes out of a study of response to subunit inactivated influenza vaccine. Study-level results: With each seasonal influenza vaccination, the authors suggested, few new T cells are recruited.

This clonotype was counted ten times or more. Antigen: not known. Each CDR3 protein is one row after TCRdb ran MiXCR on the RT-PCR reads. The sample consists of a few hundred thousand distinct CDR3 sequences, roughly 7.9% of them appearing once. Trimming removed 4 bases at V and 2 bases at J, with 15 bases between. This CDR3 is built from 15 residues. The germline V gene encodes CDR1 DFQATT and CDR2 SNEGSKA (reference sequence). This receptor was obtained from a man aged 50 to 69 who received an inactivated influenza vaccine. This rearrangement joins TRBV20-1 to TRBJ1-5; no firm D call. The sample consisted of PBMCs from blood, taken around 2 years after vaccination. CDR3 region: CSATTDRGRNQPQHF. CDR3 DNA sequence: TGCAGTGCTACGACGGACCGTGGGCGCAATCAGCCCCAGCATTTT.